This T cell receptor beta chain was captured by sequencing in a study of blood T cell repertoires in COVID-19. Background on the study: The United States, Italy and Spain were the sources of the acute and convalescent COVID-19 samples. T cells, B-cell-depleted T cells, or PBMCs provided the cDNA or gDNA that served as material.

Per the original data handling: Estimated nucleated cell counts came from reference gene primer amplification. Clones were sequenced by immunoSEQ multiplex PCR, and TCRdb holds only the in-frame ones, with some missing. V and J calls and clone size come straight from that table; D and trimming were deduced from the DNA. Of about 90,000 clones in the sample, over 80% were seen once. V was cut by 4 bases and J by 4 bases, with 8 bases left in between. The CDR3 is made up of 12 amino acids. Germline-derived CDR1 and CDR2 are SGHRS and YFSETQ. This clone came up a few times. This TCR came from a woman of 80 years or more with active or convalescent COVID-19. V usage is TRBV5-1 and J usage is TRBJ1-1, with D uncertain. The sample was peripheral blood. CDR3 sequence (DNA): TGCGCCAGCAGCGTCCGCGGCACTGAAGCTTTCTTT. Its protein is CASSVRGTEAFF. Filled out from reference TRBV5-1 and TRBJ1-1, the complete variable domain reads KAGVTQTPRYLIKTRGQQVTLSCSPISGHRSVSWYQQTPGQGLQFLFEYFSETQRNKGNFPGRFSGRQFSNSRSEMNVSTLELGDSALYLCASSVRGTEAFFGQGTRLTVV.